A selection of T cell receptor beta chains follows, all from one sample in a study of shared clonotypes between healthy human individuals. TCRdb's copy holds only in-frame clones and misses some; the assay was immunoSEQ multiplex PCR. The sample records some 2,000,000 clones, roughly 96% being singletons. Specimen: naive CD4+ T cells sorted from blood. The receptors shown here come from a man younger than 35 in good health. The CDR3 runs from the conserved cysteine through the conserved F or W. D genes are given only for firm matches.

TRBJ1-2 16 TRBV28 . CASSSLAPNLPYGYTF
TRBJ1-1 15 TRBV30 . CAWSRTGKRDTEAFF
TRBJ2-7 12 TRBV6-6 . CASSNSGGEQYF
TRBJ2-5 14 TRBV18 . CASSPPDLQETQYF
TRBJ2-2 13 TRBV11-3 . CASSFSATGELFF
TRBJ1-1 15 TRBV6-1 . CASSERQEFKVPAFF
TRBJ2-5 16 TRBV18 TRBD2 CASSPIAGGVGETQYF
TRBJ2-3 12 TRBV6-5 . CASRSSTDTQYF
TRBJ2-3 16 TRBV18 TRBD1 CASSPQWTGGLDTQYF
TRBJ1-4 15 TRBV28 TRBD1 CASSLDRGTNEKLFF
TRBJ1-2 13 TRBV5-4 . CASSFGLGYGYTF
TRBJ2-2 14 TRBV2 TRBD1 CASNGQGSTGELFF
TRBJ1-1 15 TRBV9 . CASSVDGQGNTEAFF
TRBJ2-7 15 TRBV6-5 . CASSRHRDMLFEQYF
TRBJ2-2 15 TRBV2 . CASSESASYTGELFF
TRBJ2-7 15 TRBV2 . CASSEDFMRLNEQYF
TRBJ2-5 15 TRBV27 . CASSQTRGGQETQYF
TRBJ2-7 14 TRBV18 TRBD2 CASSLAGGPGEQYF